Listed here are 18 T cell receptor beta chains from one sample, sequenced in a study of T-cell reconstitution after alpha-beta-depleted transplantation in children (dated by TCRdb to about 2016). Library creation used PCR. The listed sequencing device is Illumina HiSeq 2500. TCR libraries were prepared with molecular barcoding, using unique molecular identifiers to normalize TCRbeta repertoire quantification. TCRdb reprocessing: public reads trimmed at Q25 with fastp, clones called with MiXCR, in-frame beta chains kept. Every distinct CDR3 protein forms one entry, paired with its most common genes and DNA. The sample yields about 440,000 distinct CDR3 sequences; around two fifths were counted once. The ten largest clones take up approximately 25% of the sample. The treatment or condition label for this specimen denotes: allogeneic hematopoietic cell transplantation with graft depleted of TCRalphabeta T cells and CD19 B cells.

The input for sequencing was PBMCs, taken before TCRalphabeta/CD19-depleted stem cell transplant. These receptors were taken from a girl aged 2-10 years with aplastic anemia, due to receive a stem cell transplant.

This clonotype was counted between two and nine times. The V and J genes are TRBV7-9 and TRBJ1-5, with no clear D. The length of the CDR3 is 13 residues. The V end lost 0 bases, the J end lost 5 bases, and 5 bases lay between the germline ends. From germline, CDR1 is SEHNR and CDR2 FQNEAQ (reference sequence). CDR3 coding DNA: TGTGCCAGCAGCTTAGCCGGGTATCAGCCCCAGCATTTT. It encodes CASSLAGYQPQHF.

This clonotype appeared many times. V and J are TRBV5-5 and TRBJ2-2; D is perhaps TRBD1 or TRBD2 (5 bases each). The CDR3 has 17 amino acids. V was cut by 4 bases and J by 6 bases, with 22 bases left in between. Germline V lookup: CDR1 SGHKS, CDR2 YYEKEE (reference sequence). The CDR3 here is CASSPGGWSVQSGELFF. The CDR3 DNA reads as TGTGCCAGCAGCCCTGGGGGTTGGTCAGTCCAGTCCGGGGAGCTGTTTTTT.

V and J are TRBV11-2 and TRBJ2-7; tentatively, D is TRBD1 (6 bases). V dropped 9 bases and J dropped 5 bases, with 23 bases sitting between them. This CDR3 region has 15 residues. CDR1 SGHAT and CDR2 FQNNGV come from the germline V gene. This chain's CDR3 is CASTQGRAGVDEQYF. For the CDR3, the DNA is TGTGCCAGTACACAGGGCAGGGCGGGTGTTGACGAGCAGTACTTC.

Concerning this clonotype: A much larger clone differs by one base, so this may be a read error. The chain carries TRBV5-6 and TRBJ1-1; the D is unclear. Germline CDR1 reads SGHDT; CDR2 reads YYEEEE. CDR3 size: 13 residues. The CDR3 loop is CAISLQDYTEAFF. The CDR3 bases are TGTGCCATCAGCCTCCAGGATTACACTGAAGCTTTCTTT.

The chain joins TRBV10-3 to TRBJ1-2; 8 bases line up with TRBD1. This CDR3 has 13 residues. The V and J ends lost 11 bases and 3 bases, in that order; junction bases with no gene match: 8. CDR1 ENHRY and CDR2 SYGVKD come from the germline V gene. CDR3 in amino acids: CAAKTGDDYGYTF. For the CDR3, the DNA is TGTGCCGCCAAGACAGGGGATGACTATGGCTACACCTTC.

This clonotype was counted between two and nine times. The J gene is TRBJ2-6, the V gene TRBV7-8, with TRBD2 matching 7 bases. V trimming: 4 bases; J trimming: 1 base; junction bases outside the gene matches: 4. Germline-derived CDR1 and CDR2 are SGHVS and FQNEAQ. The CDR3 loop spans 16 amino acids. CDR3 sequence: CASSSPGGSGANVLTF. The DNA of the CDR3 is TGTGCCAGCAGCTCCCCCGGGGGGTCTGGGGCCAACGTCCTGACTTTC. The full variable domain, rest sourced from reference TRBV7-8 and TRBJ2-6, is GAGVSQSPRYKVAKRGQDVALRCDPISGHVSLFWYQQALGQGPEFLTYFQNEAQLDKSGLPSDRFFAERPEGSVSTLKIQRTQQEDSAVYLCASSSPGGSGANVLTFGAGSRLTVL.

In this sample, this clonotype turned up a few times. The J gene is TRBJ2-1, the V gene TRBV20-1; 8 nucleotides match TRBD2. The CDR3 has 14 residues. CDR1 and CDR2 from the germline V gene are DFQATT and SNEGSKA (reference sequence). Trimming cost V 7 bases and J 0 bases; bases outside gene matches: 5. CDR3 sequence: CSELRGGSYNEQFF. The CDR3 bases are TGCAGTGAACTACGGGGGGGCTCCTACAATGAGCAGTTCTTC.

This clonotype has just a few counts. The chain combines TRBV4-1 with TRBJ1-6; TRBD1 matches at 10 bases. Unmatched junction bases numbered 2, after V lost 2 bases and J lost 7 bases. Germline loops: CDR1 MGHRA, CDR2 YSYEKL. The CDR3 covers 15 residues. The CDR3 DNA sequence: TGCGCCAGCAGCCAACCGGACAGGGGGAATTCACCCCTCCACTTT. Translating it yields CASSQPDRGNSPLHF.

This rearrangement joins TRBV28 to TRBJ1-2, with D perhaps TRBD1 (5 bases). The CDR3 consists of 15 residues. The V gene lost 6 bases and the J gene lost 0 bases, with 14 bases spanning the gap. Looked up from germline, CDR1 is MDHEN and CDR2 is SYDVKM. This chain's CDR3 is CASRIGAAANYGYTF. As DNA, the CDR3 is TGTGCCAGCAGAATTGGGGCAGCAGCTAACTATGGCTACACCTTC.

This chain connects TRBV19 to TRBJ2-1; possible D gene TRBD1, 6 bases. Per the germline V gene, CDR1 is LNHDA and CDR2 is SQIVND (reference sequence). V lost 3 bases and J 2 bases, leaving 11 bases between the germline ends. This CDR3 region has 15 residues. The CDR3 is CASSMRGSAYNEQFF. DNA of the CDR3: TGTGCCAGTAGTATGAGGGGGAGCGCCTACAATGAGCAGTTCTTC.

This clonotype has only a few counts. The junction departs from germline at one end; a sequencing error may be responsible. V gene TRBV6-5 combines with J gene TRBJ1-2, with TRBD1 matching 10 bases. The CDR3 has 15 amino acids. Per the germline V gene, CDR1 is MNHEY and CDR2 is SVGAGI. The chain's CDR3 is CASSYSRTGGNGYPF. The CDR3 DNA reads TGTGCCAGCAGTTACTCTAGGACAGGGGGGAATGGCTACCCCTTC.

This chain connects TRBV7-6 to TRBJ2-2; 9 nucleotides match TRBD1. V trimming: 5 bases; J trimming: 2 bases; junction bases outside the gene matches: 9. This CDR3 region has 17 residues. The germline CDR1 and CDR2 sequences are SGHVS and FNYEAQ. The CDR3 here is CASSPFRDRANTGELFF. As DNA, the CDR3 is TGTGCCAGCAGCCCGTTCCGGGACAGGGCCAACACCGGGGAGCTGTTTTTT. The whole variable domain, remainder taken from reference TRBV7-6 and TRBJ2-2, is GAGVSQSPRYKVTKRGQDVALRCDPISGHVSLYWYRQALGQGPEFLTYFNYEAQQDKSGLPNDRFSAERPEGSISTLTIQRTEQRDSAMYRCASSPFRDRANTGELFFGEGSRLTVL.

The V and J genes are TRBV27 and TRBJ2-1; D is undetermined. The CDR3 covers 13 residues. The V end lost 3 bases, the J end lost 4 bases, and 7 bases lay between the germline ends. CDR1 is MNHEY, CDR2 SMNVEV, per germline (reference sequence). CDR3 loop: CASSFGRYNEQFF. DNA of the CDR3: TGTGCCAGCAGTTTCGGACGGTACAATGAGCAGTTCTTC.

V and J are TRBV5-1 and TRBJ1-2; TRBD1 matches at 8 bases. Germline V lookup: CDR1 SGHRS, CDR2 YFSETQ. Trimming took 5 bases from V and 6 from J; bases not matched to a gene: 6. The CDR3 is 13 amino acids. This chain's CDR3 is CASRPGTGDGYTF. CDR3 bases: TGCGCCAGCAGACCCGGGACAGGAGATGGCTACACCTTC.

The genes are TRBV20-1 and TRBJ2-1, with 7 bases that match TRBD2. The CDR3 consists of 15 residues. Germline-derived CDR1 and CDR2 are DFQATT and SNEGSKA (reference sequence). V was pared by 0 bases and J by 7 bases, with 9 bases of the junction left unmatched. CDR3 nucleotide sequence: TGCAGTGCTAGAGAGGCTAGCGGAGCTGAGAATGAGCAGTTCTTC. It specifies CSAREASGAENEQFF.

J is TRBJ2-1 and V is TRBV27, with a weak D call TRBD1 (6 bases). Germline CDR1 MNHEY, CDR2 SMNVEV (reference sequence). The length of the CDR3 is 15 residues. The V end lost 6 bases, the J end lost 5 bases, and 17 bases lay between the germline ends. The CDR3 DNA follows: TGTGCCAGCAGCCCCAACAGGGTATCAAACAATGAGCAGTTCTTC. Amino acids: CASSPNRVSNNEQFF.

The chain's CDR3 is CSVKGLATEAFF. The CDR3 DNA is TGCAGCGTTAAGGGCCTGGCCACTGAAGCTTTCTTT. J is TRBJ1-1 and V is TRBV29-1, with D unresolved. Between the trimmed V and J ends, which lost 5 bases and 4 bases, there was a span of 11 bases. Germline loops: CDR1 SQVTM, CDR2 ANQGSEA. This CDR3 comprises 12 residues.

The V call is TRBV2, the J call TRBJ2-3, with unresolved D. Trimming shortened V by 11 bases and J by 4 bases, and 22 bases separated the two germline ends. Germline V gives CDR1 SNHLY, CDR2 FYNNEI. The CDR3 is made up of 15 amino acids. The DNA of the CDR3 is TGTGCCGTCGTGGGCGTAGGCGGTGGGGCAGATACGCAGTATTTT. The encoded protein is CAVVGVGGGADTQYF.